This TCR beta chain was found in a study of T cells in Graves' hyperthyroidism and ophthalmopathy. Note on this clonotype: Antigen specificity is unknown.

RNA transcripts gave rise to amplified TCR beta CDR3 regions. A set of HTBI primers served as the primers for a first-round RT-PCR of the TCR CDR3. TCRdb redid the calling of the multiplex PCR reads with MiXCR, one entry per CDR3 protein. The table records 700,000 to 950,000 distinct CDR3 sequences, approximately 36% of them present only once. The study left out patients who had uncontrolled infection, other autoimmune disease, pregnancy or lactation. Cells are PBMCs isolated from 9 to 10 ml of fresh blood. The CDR3 runs 17 residues. V was clipped by 5 bases and J by 0 bases; unmatched bases: 8. CDR1 is KGHDR, CDR2 SFDVKD, per germline. Study results and caveats: Researchers found most expanded thyroid clonotypes above 0.001 in blood as well.

The sample taken for sequencing was blood. The V and J genes are TRBV24-1 and TRBJ1-5, with 8 bases matching TRBD1. The sequence was obtained from a woman in her 40s with Graves' hyperthyroidism. The CDR3 DNA sequence: TGTGCCACCAGTGCCCGCCTACAGGGGGTTAGCAATCAGCCCCAGCATTTT. Amino acids: CATSARLQGVSNQPQHF.